These 6 T cell receptor beta chains were all obtained from the same sample, sequenced in a study of vaccination and CD4 T cells after COVID-19. Stated time point: late sampling 161 to 241 days after vaccination in a few convalescent patients. Treatment in this sample: approximately nine-day PBMC culture with coronavirus spike peptide pools or control peptides (ViraFEST assay). The Oncomine TCR Beta short-read assay was applied to DNA of cultured CD4+ T cells. Via MiXCR, TCRdb re-called the PCR reads, giving one row per CDR3 protein. The sample has approximately 22,000 distinct CDR3 sequences, less than 35% seen once. Their antigen targets remain unknown. Sequences were derived from CD4+ T cells from blood, cultured in vitro, sampled about 7 months after SARS-CoV-2 vaccination. The receptors originated from a human donor who had recovered from COVID-19.

This clonotype turned up a few times. The genes are TRBV7-2 and TRBJ2-1; TRBD2 is a possible D gene (6 bases). V was pared by 5 bases and J by 7 bases, with 18 bases between. The length of the CDR3 is 15 residues. Germline V gives CDR1 SGHTA, CDR2 FQGNSA. Here the CDR3 reads CASSASGPPFNEQFF. The CDR3 DNA is TGTGCCAGCAGCGCAAGCGGGCCCCCCTTTAATGAGCAGTTCTTC.

V usage is TRBV19 and J usage is TRBJ2-5; tentative D call: TRBD1 (6 bases). The V gene lost 3 bases and the J gene lost 5 bases, with 7 bases spanning the gap. CDR3 length equals 12 residues. Germline lookup yields CDR1 LNHDA and CDR2 SQIVND (reference sequence). CDR3 region: CASSMRGETQYF. Written as DNA, the CDR3 is TGTGCCAGTAGTATGAGGGGGGAGACCCAGTACTTC.

This chain uses TRBV15 with TRBJ2-1, with a possible D match to TRBD2 (5 bases). This CDR3 is 14 amino acids long. The germline V gene encodes CDR1 LNHNV and CDR2 YYDKDF (reference sequence). Trimming took off 5 bases at V and 0 bases at J, with 8 bases between the two ends. The CDR3 coding sequence is TGTGCCACCAGCGACGCGGGCTCCTACAATGAGCAGTTCTTC. Translating gives CATSDAGSYNEQFF.

This clonotype was counted only a few times. The chain uses TRBV6-1 and TRBJ1-5; TRBD1 agrees at 7 bases. The V gene's germline CDR1 is MNHNS and CDR2 SASEGT. The CDR3 totals 14 residues. With 7 bases clipped from V and 4 bases from J, the junction kept 7 bases outside the gene matches. CDR3 amino acids: CASNDRAGNQPQHF. The CDR3 nucleotides read TGTGCCAGCAACGACAGGGCGGGAAATCAGCCCCAGCATTTT.

This clonotype appeared a few times. The chain joins TRBV6-5 to TRBJ2-5, with D hard to call. Looked up from germline, CDR1 is MNHEY and CDR2 is SVGAGI. This CDR3 spans 11 amino acids. V gave up 3 bases and J gave up 5 bases, with 4 bases separating them. CDR3: CASSYGETQYF. In nucleotides, the CDR3 is TGTGCCAGCAGTTATGGGGAGACCCAGTACTTC.

The chain has TRBV10-2 and TRBJ2-7; possibly TRBD2 for D (5 bases). The V and J ends lost 2 bases and 4 bases respectively, with 9 bases between them. The germline gives CDR1 WSHSY, CDR2 SAAADI. CDR3 length: 13 amino acids. CDR3 protein: CASSEEGWYEQYF. The CDR3 DNA is TGCGCCAGCAGTGAGGAGGGATGGTACGAGCAGTACTTC.